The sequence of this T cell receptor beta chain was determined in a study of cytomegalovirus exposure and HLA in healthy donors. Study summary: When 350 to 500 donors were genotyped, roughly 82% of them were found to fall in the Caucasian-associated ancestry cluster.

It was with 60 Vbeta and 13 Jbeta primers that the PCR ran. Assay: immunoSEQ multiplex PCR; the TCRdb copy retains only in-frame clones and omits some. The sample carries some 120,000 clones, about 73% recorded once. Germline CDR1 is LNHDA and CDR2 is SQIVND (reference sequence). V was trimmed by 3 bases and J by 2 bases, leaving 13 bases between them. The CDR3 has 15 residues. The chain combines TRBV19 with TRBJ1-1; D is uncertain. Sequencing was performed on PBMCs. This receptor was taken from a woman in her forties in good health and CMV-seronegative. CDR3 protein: CASSIFSSANTEAFF. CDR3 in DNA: TGTGCCAGTAGTATCTTCTCCAGTGCTAACACTGAAGCTTTCTTT.